This T cell receptor (beta chain) came from a study of shared clonotypes between healthy human individuals. Adults of Caucasian background living in Nashville, Tennessee made up all donors. The germline gives CDR1 SGHRS, CDR2 YFSETQ. Trimming took 3 bases from V and 5 from J, leaving 9 bases between them. The CDR3 is 12 amino acids. Points from the study as a whole: Generation of non-shared clonotypes was less probable than generation of clonotypes shared by all four donors.

An assay was performed, and its level was deep. Measured with immunoSEQ multiplex PCR; TCRdb has only the in-frame clones, and not every one. The sample has over 1.4 million clones, roughly 95% seen once. With regard to this clone: The antigen is unknown.

The sequence came from a man aged 25-45 years in good health. Sequencing was carried out using naive CD4+ T cells sorted from blood. The subset is: CD45RA+ positively selected. This chain joins TRBV5-1 and TRBJ2-7, with a weak D call TRBD1 (6 bases). CDR3 sequence: CASSSNRDEQYF. CDR3 nucleotide sequence: TGCGCCAGCAGCTCTAACAGGGACGAGCAGTACTTC.